The rows below give T cell receptor beta chains drawn from one sample of a study of T cells in Graves' hyperthyroidism and ophthalmopathy. TCRdb re-analysed the multiplex PCR reads in MiXCR, keeping a single row per CDR3 protein. The sample carries about 560,000 distinct CDR3 sequences, roughly a sixth recorded once. Material for sequencing was blood. The receptors were sampled from a woman aged 18-29 years with Graves' hyperthyroidism. Both conserved end residues are part of each CDR3. The D gene is left open where the match is weak. Some rows mark clone size as missing; the rest say once, few, many or name a class of expanded clone.

V	D	size	J	DNA	CDR3
TRBV28	-	once	TRBJ1-5	TGTGCCAGCAGTTTAAGTTACGGGGGCCATCCCTTTCAGCCCCAGCATTTT	CASSLSYGGHPFQPQHF
TRBV11-1	-	many	TRBJ1-1	TGTGCCAGCAGCAATTTACGGGGCCCTGGGGCTGAAGCTTTCTTT	CASSNLRGPGAEAFF
TRBV6-2/TRBV6-3	TRBD2	few	TRBJ2-4	TGTGCCAGCAGTAGCGGGATCACGAAAAACATTCAGTACTTC	CASSSGITKNIQYF
TRBV7-9	-	-	TRBJ1-3	TGTGCCAGCAGCTCTTACAGGGTAGTCTCTGGAAACACCATATATTTT	CASSSYRVVSGNTIYF
TRBV12-3/TRBV12-4	-	many	TRBJ1-1	TGTGCCAGCAGTCGCCGCACTGGGAACACTGAAGCTTTCTTT	CASSRRTGNTEAFF
TRBV2	-	many	TRBJ2-1	TGTGCCAGCATCAACCCCCGGGGCAACAATGAGCAGTTCTTC	CASINPRGNNEQFF
TRBV18	-	many	TRBJ1-1	TGTGCCAGCTCACCACCGTCTGCGGCCACCAGGAACACTGAAGCTTTCTTT	CASSPPSAATRNTEAFF
TRBV20-1	-	many	TRBJ1-1	TGCAGTGCTAGCGAACAGACTTTGAACACTGAAGCTTTCTTT	CSASEQTLNTEAFF
TRBV19	-	-	TRBJ1-2	TGTGCCAGTACCCTTGGACAGAACTATGGCTACACCTTC	CASTLGQNYGYTF
TRBV20-1	-	many	TRBJ2-4	TGCAGTGCTGGAGGAGCCAAAAACATTCAGTACTTC	CSAGGAKNIQYF
TRBV28	-	few	TRBJ1-5	TGTGCCAGCAGTTTCATACAGGGCAATCAGCCCCAGCATTTT	CASSFIQGNQPQHF
TRBV12-3/TRBV12-4	-	few	TRBJ2-1	TGTGCCAGCAGTCCCTCTAGCGAGGTTTCCAATGAGCAGTTCTTC	CASSPSSEVSNEQFF